Listed here is a single TCR beta chain. Its antigen is as yet unknown. This CDR3 region has 14 residues. CDR1 is SGHRS, CDR2 YFSETQ, per germline. With 1 base removed from V and 2 bases from J, the gap between germline ends came to 8 bases. The data are from a study of T-cell memory formation after mild COVID-19. Whole-study findings and limits: Mostly located in CM and EM were contracting CD4+ clones, with contracting CD8+ clones located in EMRA.

Employing constant-segment primers, 5'RACE generated TCR alpha and TCR beta cDNA libraries bearing sample barcodes and UMIs. TCRdb reanalysed the 5' RACE reads using MiXCR and keeps one entry per CDR3 protein. The data hold hundreds of thousands of distinct CDR3 sequences, with about 22% observed a single time. Sequencing was done on a sample of PBMCs or a T cell subset sorted from them (not recorded which). The chain recombines TRBV5-1 with TRBJ2-3, with D possibly being TRBD1 (5 bases). This sequence was found in an adult woman who had mild COVID-19 (a few samples of this study predate the infection). Cell type and time point are not known. The CDR3 loop is CASSLSQVTDTQYF. The CDR3, as DNA: TGCGCCAGCAGCTTGTCACAGGTCACAGATACGCAGTATTTT.